This T cell receptor (beta chain) was recovered during a study of post-analysis software for immune sequencing data. In the study overall: In terms of disease course, relapsing-remitting, secondary progressive and progressive-relapsing multiple sclerosis were included.

Findings and limits, study-wide: Co-batched samples clustered tightly together by F measure. About 5 TRBV segments were significantly more frequent in patients than in controls. TRBV5-6, TRBV5-1 and TRBV20-1 were among these segments. Patients with multiple sclerosis recorded significantly lower normalized Chao1 diversity than controls, the study found.

V was cut by 7 bases and J by 2 bases, with 19 bases left in between. This CDR3 comprises 15 residues. The germline V gene encodes CDR1 SQVTM and CDR2 ANQGSEA. In its sample, this clonotype was seen a few times. Its antigen is unidentified. The library was made from cDNA and included unique molecular identifiers. Using its own MiXCR run on the PCR reads, TCRdb lists one record per CDR3 protein. This repertoire shows 650,000 to 900,000 distinct CDR3 sequences, about 45% found once; its top ten account for roughly 4.9%. The sample consisted of blood. This receptor was taken from a girl between 10 and 17 years old with multiple sclerosis. This chain links TRBV29-1 with TRBJ2-3; tentative D call: TRBD2 (6 bases). CDR3 loop: CSARVGGGNTDTQYF. CDR3 coding DNA: TGCAGCGCGAGGGTTGGTGGCGGGAACACAGATACGCAGTATTTT.